A single sample gave rise to the 18 T cell receptor beta chains below, sequenced in a study of CD8+ T cells in alopecia areata. Treatment in this sample: oral pan-JAK inhibitor, 5-10 mg twice daily. RNA was extracted and reverse transcribed into cDNA as the sequencing template. Assay: immunoSEQ multiplex PCR; the TCRdb copy retains only in-frame clones and omits some. The sample gives around 290,000 clones, over 45% of which show up once; more than 1.5% is in the top ten. The sample in question was CD4+ T cells sorted from blood, obtained at week 24, from a patient treated with tofacitinib. These receptors were taken from a human donor with alopecia areata.

J is TRBJ2-3 and V is TRBV30; the match to TRBD2 covers 8 bases. Losses at the gene ends were 2 bases for V and 7 bases for J; bases not matched to a gene: 8. Germline V gene lookup returns CDR1 GTSNPN and CDR2 SVGIG (reference sequence). This CDR3 contains 14 residues. CDR3 residues: CAWSTTGGGNTQYF. DNA for the CDR3: TGTGCCTGGAGTACAACGGGCGGGGGGAATACGCAGTATTTT. Full variable domain (remainder filled in from reference TRBV30 and TRBJ2-3): SQTIHQWPATLVQPVGSPLSLECTVEGTSNPNLYWYRQAAGRGLQLLFYSVGIGQISSEVPQNLSASRPQDRQFILSSKKLLLSDSGFYLCAWSTTGGGNTQYFGPGTRLTVL.

The V call is TRBV30, the J call TRBJ2-4; D tentatively fits TRBD1 or TRBD2 (5 bases each). The germline gives CDR1 GTSNPN, CDR2 SVGIG (reference sequence). The CDR3 has 15 residues. V was shortened by 1 base and J by 2 bases, with 12 bases between the two germline ends. For the CDR3, the DNA is TGTGCCTGGAGTGGAGGGGAAGTAACCAAAAACATTCAGTACTTC. Translating it yields CAWSGGEVTKNIQYF.

V gene TRBV5-1 combines with J gene TRBJ2-5; TRBD2 might be the D (6 bases). The CDR3 is made up of 15 amino acids. Per the germline V gene, CDR1 is SGHRS and CDR2 is YFSETQ. Trimming shortened V by 3 bases and J by 3 bases, and 15 bases separated the two germline ends. CDR3 DNA: TGCGCCAGCAGCTCAACCGGGACTCTCGAAGAGACCCAGTACTTC. Translated: CASSSTGTLEETQYF.

This clone was seen a handful of times. This chain joins TRBV5-1 and TRBJ2-1, with D possibly being TRBD2 (6 bases). Germline loops: CDR1 SGHRS, CDR2 YFSETQ. The CDR3 is 15 residues long. Between the trimmed V and J ends, which lost 0 bases and 4 bases, there was a span of 11 bases. Here the CDR3 DNA reads TGCGCCAGCAGCTTGGGGCCGGGGGAATACAATGAGCAGTTCTTC. Protein sequence: CASSLGPGEYNEQFF.

V gene TRBV5-6 combines with J gene TRBJ1-2; 9 positions match TRBD1. The ends lost 2 bases at V and 4 bases at J; junction bases unmatched: 18. Germline loops: CDR1 SGHDT, CDR2 YYEEEE. The CDR3 sequence is 19 residues long. As DNA, the CDR3 is TGTGCCAGCAGCTTCAACGTTGGGACAGGGAGAATACGACCCTATGGCTACACCTTC. It is translated as CASSFNVGTGRIRPYGYTF.

This sequence joins TRBV28 and TRBJ1-2; D uncertain. Between the trimmed V and J ends, which lost 2 bases and 2 bases, there was a span of 6 bases. There are 13 residues in the CDR3. Germline assignment: CDR1 MDHEN and CDR2 SYDVKM. The CDR3 bases are TGTGCCAGCAGTTTAAAGCTGAACTATGGCTACACCTTC. Amino acids: CASSLKLNYGYTF.

This clone is a singleton in its sample. This chain joins TRBV5-6 and TRBJ2-2; no reliable D call. CDR3 length: 11 residues. Trimming removed 4 bases from V and 5 bases from J, with 3 bases in between. Germline CDR1 and CDR2: SGHDT and YYEEEE. The DNA of the CDR3 is TGTGCCAGCAGCAGGACCGGGGAGCTGTTTTTT. It translates to CASSRTGELFF.

The chain couples TRBV29-1 to TRBJ2-3; maybe TRBD2 (6 bases). The CDR3 extends over 14 amino acids. CDR1 and CDR2 from the germline V gene are SQVTM and ANQGSEA. Trimming took off 4 bases at V and 6 bases at J, with 17 bases between the two ends. The CDR3 here is CSVVRGTLEDTQYF. Written as DNA, the CDR3 is TGCAGCGTTGTGCGGGGAACCCTCGAGGATACGCAGTATTTT.

The chain has TRBV5-1 and TRBJ2-7; TRBD1 aligns across 9 bases. CDR1 is SGHRS and CDR2 is YFSETQ in the germline V gene. The V and J ends lost 7 bases and 3 bases, in that order; junction bases with no gene match: 11. There are 15 residues in the CDR3. CDR3 DNA sequence: TGCGCCAGCGGGCCACGGACAGGGGAAATCTACGAGCAGTACTTC. Translation: CASGPRTGEIYEQYF.

This sequence joins TRBV5-1 and TRBJ2-7, with D perhaps matching TRBD1 (6 bases). The CDR3 consists of 13 residues. CDR1 and CDR2 from the germline V gene are SGHRS and YFSETQ. Trimming removed 0 bases from V and 3 bases from J, with 7 bases in between. The CDR3 loop is CASSLGDIYEQYF. CDR3 bases: TGCGCCAGCAGCTTGGGGGACATCTACGAGCAGTACTTC.

The genes are TRBV15 and TRBJ2-5; D unclear. With 0 bases removed from V and 1 base from J, the gap between germline ends came to 6 bases. CDR1 LNHNV and CDR2 YYDKDF come from the germline V gene (reference sequence). The CDR3 totals 14 residues. DNA of the CDR3: TGTGCCACCAGCAGAGATGGGCCCCAAGAGACCCAGTACTTC. Translated, it gives CATSRDGPQETQYF.

The CDR3 region has the DNA TGTGCCAGCAGCCAAGTCCCCGGCGGGGGAATCGCAGATACGCAGTATTTT. It is translated as CASSQVPGGGIADTQYF. The gene calls are TRBV4-2 and TRBJ2-3; 7 nucleotides line up with TRBD2. The J segment lost 4 bases and the V segment lost 1 base, leaving 11 bases of the junction unmatched. The CDR3 covers 17 residues. Looked up from germline, CDR1 is LGHNA and CDR2 is YNFKEQ.

This clone has more than one count but fewer than ten. This rearrangement joins TRBV6-5 to TRBJ2-3, with D possibly being TRBD2 (7 bases). The CDR3 has 15 amino acids. V dropped 0 bases and J dropped 4 bases, with 11 bases sitting between them. The germline V gene has CDR1 MNHEY and CDR2 SVGAGI. CDR3 DNA: TGTGCCAGCAGTTACTCTGGCGGGGGCCCAGATACGCAGTATTTT. It is translated as CASSYSGGGPDTQYF.

The chain has TRBV30 and TRBJ1-1; 7 bases are shared with TRBD1. V was pared by 2 bases and J by 1 base, with 4 bases of the junction left unmatched. This CDR3 spans 14 amino acids. Per the germline V gene, CDR1 is GTSNPN and CDR2 is SVGIG (reference sequence). The CDR3 loop is CAWSKGQRNTEAFF. The CDR3 coding sequence is TGTGCCTGGAGTAAGGGACAGAGGAACACTGAAGCTTTCTTT.

The table lists this clone with a few counts. This rearrangement joins TRBV10-3 to TRBJ2-7; no clear D. Germline assignment: CDR1 ENHRY and CDR2 SYGVKD. The V and J ends lost 6 bases and 0 bases respectively, with 15 bases between them. The CDR3 has 15 residues. CDR3 residues: CAIRPSDGSSYEQYF. The DNA for the CDR3 is TGTGCCATCAGACCGTCGGACGGTAGCTCCTACGAGCAGTACTTC.

This chain uses TRBV10-3 with TRBJ2-2; a possible D gene is TRBD2 (6 bases). Germline-derived CDR1 and CDR2 are ENHRY and SYGVKD. The CDR3 has 16 residues. Deletions cut 0 bases from V and 3 bases from J, with 11 bases between. The CDR3 reads CAISESTRSDTGELFF. The CDR3 DNA reads TGTGCCATCAGTGAGTCGACTAGGTCAGACACCGGGGAGCTGTTTTTT.

This rearrangement joins TRBV9 to TRBJ1-6, with 7 positions matching TRBD1. J gave up 2 bases and V 4 bases, and 3 bases lay outside the gene matches. The CDR3 has 15 residues. The germline V gene has CDR1 SGDLS and CDR2 YYNGEE. The CDR3 DNA is TGTGCCAGCAGCTTTCAGGGGGCCTATAATTCACCCCTCCACTTT. Its protein is CASSFQGAYNSPLHF.

The chain employs TRBV10-3 and TRBJ1-3; D is uncertain. There are 13 residues in the CDR3. V lost 2 bases, J lost 10 bases, and 12 bases lay in between. Germline assignment: CDR1 ENHRY and CDR2 SYGVKD. In nucleotides, the CDR3 is TGTGCCATCAGTGAGCTAGAGCACAGAACCATATATTTT. Protein sequence: CAISELEHRTIYF.